These 22 T cell receptor beta chains originate from one sample sequenced in a study of T cell responses to AZD1222 COVID-19 vaccine. The table came from immunoSEQ multiplex PCR; TCRdb's copy has only in-frame clones and leaves some out. The sample gives around 160,000 clones, about 90% of which show up once; 1% to 1.4% is in the top ten. Sequencing was performed on peripheral blood, taken 28 days after the second AZD1222 dose. The receptors shown here come from an adult who received the AZD1222 COVID-19 vaccine.

The chain has TRBV5-4 and TRBJ2-7, with D possibly TRBD2 on 6 matching bases. Deletions cut 4 bases from V and 0 bases from J, with 11 bases between. Germline CDR1 reads SGHNT; CDR2 reads YYREEE (reference sequence). The CDR3 covers 14 residues. The CDR3, as DNA: TGTGCCAGCAGCCCTGGACTAACCTCCTACGAGCAGTACTTC. It encodes CASSPGLTSYEQYF.

This chain joins TRBV2 and TRBJ1-3; D is perhaps TRBD1 (6 bases). CDR1 and CDR2 (germline): SNHLY, FYNNEI. Trimming took 5 bases from V and 0 from J, leaving 14 bases between them. The CDR3 has 16 amino acids. The CDR3 is CASSSEGDNSGNTIYF. The CDR3 region has the DNA TGTGCCAGCAGTAGCGAGGGGGACAACTCTGGAAACACCATATATTTT. The full variable domain, with the rest looked up from reference TRBV2 and TRBJ1-3, is EPEVTQTPSHQVTQMGQEVILRCVPISNHLYFYWYRQILGQKVEFLVSFYNNEISEKSEIFDDQFSVERPDGSNFTLKIRSTKLEDSAMYFCASSSEGDNSGNTIYFGEGSWLTVV.

The chain uses TRBV9 and TRBJ2-7; no firm D call. The CDR3 totals 14 residues. CDR1 is SGDLS and CDR2 is YYNGEE in the germline V gene. Trimming took off 0 bases at V and 6 bases at J, with 13 bases between the two ends. In DNA, the CDR3 is TGTGCCAGCAGCGTAGTAGGTAGCTCTGGCGAGCAGTACTTC. Translation gives CASSVVGSSGEQYF.

This chain links TRBV27 with TRBJ2-2; D is uncertain. In germline, CDR1 is MNHEY, CDR2 SMNVEV (reference sequence). The CDR3 extends over 18 amino acids. The V and J ends lost 3 bases and 2 bases respectively, with 19 bases between them. Here the CDR3 DNA reads TGTGCCAGCAGTTTGACCTACGGGCGGAGTTATAACACCGGGGAGCTGTTTTTT. Translation: CASSLTYGRSYNTGELFF.

The rearrangement links TRBV11-3 to TRBJ1-1; D not resolved. V gave up 0 bases and J gave up 0 bases, with 2 bases separating them. The CDR3 spans 13 residues. Germline assignment: CDR1 SGHNT and CDR2 YENEEA. This CDR3 reads CASSLDVNTEAFF. The CDR3 DNA reads as TGTGCCAGCAGCTTAGACGTGAACACTGAAGCTTTCTTT.

The chain is built from TRBV5-4 and TRBJ1-4, with D hard to call. This CDR3 spans 13 amino acids. Per the germline V gene, CDR1 is SGHNT and CDR2 is YYREEE (reference sequence). V was pared by 2 bases and J by 4 bases, with 6 bases between. The chain's CDR3 is CASSLQLNEKLFF. CDR3 sequence (DNA): TGTGCCAGCAGCTTACAGCTTAATGAAAAACTGTTTTTT.

The chain links TRBV6-1 to TRBJ2-2; 11 nucleotides line up with TRBD1. The CDR3 has 19 residues. Unmatched junction bases numbered 12, after V lost 2 bases and J lost 4 bases. Germline V gene lookup returns CDR1 MNHNS and CDR2 SASEGT. The CDR3 loop reads CASSEMIVSGTGGTGELFF. The CDR3 coding sequence is TGTGCCAGCAGTGAAATGATTGTCTCCGGGACAGGGGGCACCGGGGAGCTGTTTTTT.

A single count supports this clone. V gene TRBV11-2 combines with J gene TRBJ1-2; 8 bases fit TRBD1. This CDR3 is 15 amino acids long. Germline CDR1 SGHAT, CDR2 FQNNGV. With 3 bases clipped from V and 6 bases from J, the junction kept 9 bases outside the gene matches. In DNA form, the CDR3 reads TGTGCCAGCAGCTTTCGCAGGGGGCAATCTAATGGCTACACCTTC. This gives the protein CASSFRRGQSNGYTF.

The chain links TRBV9 to TRBJ1-4, with 7 bases lining up with TRBD1. Germline values: CDR1 SGDLS, CDR2 YYNGEE. Trimming took 5 bases from V and 2 from J; bases not matched to a gene: 6. This CDR3 region has 15 residues. DNA of the CDR3: TGTGCCAGCAGTCTACAGGGGAGCACTAATGAAAAACTGTTTTTT. It is translated as CASSLQGSTNEKLFF.

The rearrangement uses TRBV6-2 or TRBV6-3 and TRBJ1-5; the D is unclear. Per the germline V gene, CDR1 is MNHEY and CDR2 is SVGEGT. Trimming left V 0 bases short and J 7 bases short, with 13 bases between. There are 15 residues in the CDR3. This chain's CDR3 is CASSYSEGRSQPQHF. The CDR3 coding sequence is TGTGCCAGCAGTTACTCGGAAGGACGAAGCCAGCCCCAGCATTTT.

The V gene is TRBV10-3, the J gene TRBJ2-7; possible D gene TRBD2, 6 bases. The V gene's germline CDR1 is ENHRY and CDR2 SYGVKD. The germline V and J ends were trimmed by 4 bases and 5 bases, with 12 bases remaining between them. The CDR3 runs 13 residues. This CDR3 reads CAISGLESNEQYF. The CDR3, as DNA: TGTGCCATCAGTGGACTAGAATCCAACGAGCAGTACTTC.

The chain employs TRBV12-3 or TRBV12-4 and TRBJ1-3; no definite D call. The CDR3 contains 11 residues. CDR3 sequence (DNA): TGTTTAGGAGGCTCTGGAAACACCATATATTTT. Amino acids: CLGGSGNTIYF.

The chain carries TRBV27 and TRBJ1-5, with 10 nucleotides matching TRBD1. Losses at the gene ends were 3 bases for V and 7 bases for J; bases not matched to a gene: 12. The germline V gene encodes CDR1 MNHEY and CDR2 SMNVEV (reference sequence). The CDR3 has 17 amino acids. CDR3 sequence (DNA): TGTGCCAGCAGTTTCGGACAGGGGGGCGTATATGGGCAGCCCCAGCATTTT. This codes for CASSFGQGGVYGQPQHF.

The chain combines TRBV6-1 with TRBJ1-1; D not certain. The V end was cut by 0 bases, the J end by 3 bases, with 14 bases between. This CDR3 is built from 16 residues. Germline CDR1 and CDR2: MNHNS and SASEGT. In DNA form, the CDR3 reads TGTGCCAGCAGTGAAGCCCCCTTCGGGGAGGACACTGAAGCTTTCTTT. Translated, it gives CASSEAPFGEDTEAFF.

The chain uses TRBV3-1 (or the pseudogene TRBV3-2) and TRBJ2-7; 9 bases are shared with TRBD2. The V segment lost 0 bases and the J segment 4 bases; nucleotides outside the gene matches: 4. The CDR3 is 15 amino acids. CDR1 and CDR2 from the germline V gene are LGHDT and YNNKEL (reference sequence). DNA for the CDR3: TGTGCCAGCAGCCAAGACGGTCTAGCGGGGTACGAGCAGTACTTC. Protein product: CASSQDGLAGYEQYF.

The chain recombines TRBV18 with TRBJ1-2; 7 nucleotides match TRBD1. CDR3 length equals 16 residues. Germline loops: CDR1 KGHSH, CDR2 LQKENI. Trimming cost V 0 bases and J 0 bases; bases outside gene matches: 4. The CDR3 nucleotides read TGTGCCAGCTCACCACCGTCTGGGACAGCTAACTATGGCTACACCTTC. It is translated as CASSPPSGTANYGYTF.

J is TRBJ1-5 and V is TRBV12-3 or TRBV12-4; D unresolved. This CDR3 contains 13 residues. Trimming left V 6 bases short and J 1 base short, with 7 bases between. CDR3 protein: CASRLSSNQPQHF. In DNA form, the CDR3 reads TGTGCCAGCAGACTTAGCAGCAATCAGCCCCAGCATTTT.

This chain joins TRBV9 and TRBJ1-4, with 9 bases that match TRBD1. Germline values: CDR1 SGDLS, CDR2 YYNGEE. V lost 4 bases and J lost 5; bases outside the gene matches: 6. CDR3 length equals 15 residues. For the CDR3, the DNA is TGTGCCAGCAGCAAAAGGACAGGGGCCAATGAAAAACTGTTTTTT. As protein: CASSKRTGANEKLFF.

The chain couples TRBV7-8 to TRBJ1-2; 7 bases agree with TRBD1. Germline loops: CDR1 SGHVS, CDR2 FQNEAQ. The trim removed 6 bases at V and 2 bases at J, leaving 9 bases unmatched. The CDR3 extends over 15 amino acids. The CDR3 DNA reads TGTGCCAGCAGTTTTTCCGGGACAGCGAACTATGGCTACACCTTC. Encoded protein: CASSFSGTANYGYTF.

The rearrangement links TRBV20-1 to TRBJ2-3; TRBD2 agrees at 7 bases. V was pared by 5 bases and J by 11 bases, with 7 bases of the junction left unmatched. The CDR3 is 11 amino acids. The germline gives CDR1 DFQATT, CDR2 SNEGSKA (reference sequence). The CDR3 DNA reads as TGCAGTGCTTCGGGAGGCTACGGGCAGTATTTT. Translated, it gives CSASGGYGQYF.

The chain couples TRBV3-1 (or the pseudogene TRBV3-2) to TRBJ1-5; a possible D gene is TRBD1 (5 bases). Germline loops: CDR1 LGHDT, CDR2 YNNKEL (reference sequence). CDR3 length: 13 residues. V lost 4 bases to trimming and J lost 5 bases, with 9 bases between them. The CDR3 loop reads CASSRIGDQPQHF. The DNA for the CDR3 is TGTGCCAGCAGCCGAATAGGGGATCAGCCCCAGCATTTT.

Only one count was recorded for this clone. The rearrangement links TRBV29-1 to TRBJ1-1; 9 bases agree with TRBD1. Germline V gives CDR1 SQVTM, CDR2 ANQGSEA. There are 14 residues in the CDR3. The CDR3 DNA sequence: TGCAGTGCTAACAGGGGGCGCGTGAGCACTGAAGCTTTCTTT. Protein product: CSANRGRVSTEAFF.